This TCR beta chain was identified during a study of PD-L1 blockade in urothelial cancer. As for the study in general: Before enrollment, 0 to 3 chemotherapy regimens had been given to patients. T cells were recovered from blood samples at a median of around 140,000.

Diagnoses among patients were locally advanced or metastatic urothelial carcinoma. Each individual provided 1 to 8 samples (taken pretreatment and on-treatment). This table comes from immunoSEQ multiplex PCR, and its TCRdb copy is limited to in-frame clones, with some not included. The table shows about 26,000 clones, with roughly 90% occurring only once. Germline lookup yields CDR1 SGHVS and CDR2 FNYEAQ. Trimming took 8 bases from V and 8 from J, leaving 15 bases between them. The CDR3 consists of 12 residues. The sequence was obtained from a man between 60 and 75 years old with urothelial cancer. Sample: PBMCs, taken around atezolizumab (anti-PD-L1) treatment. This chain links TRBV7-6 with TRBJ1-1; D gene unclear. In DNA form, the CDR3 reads TGTGCCAGCCGGGGTCGAGGGTCCGAAGCTTTCTTT. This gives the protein CASRGRGSEAFF.